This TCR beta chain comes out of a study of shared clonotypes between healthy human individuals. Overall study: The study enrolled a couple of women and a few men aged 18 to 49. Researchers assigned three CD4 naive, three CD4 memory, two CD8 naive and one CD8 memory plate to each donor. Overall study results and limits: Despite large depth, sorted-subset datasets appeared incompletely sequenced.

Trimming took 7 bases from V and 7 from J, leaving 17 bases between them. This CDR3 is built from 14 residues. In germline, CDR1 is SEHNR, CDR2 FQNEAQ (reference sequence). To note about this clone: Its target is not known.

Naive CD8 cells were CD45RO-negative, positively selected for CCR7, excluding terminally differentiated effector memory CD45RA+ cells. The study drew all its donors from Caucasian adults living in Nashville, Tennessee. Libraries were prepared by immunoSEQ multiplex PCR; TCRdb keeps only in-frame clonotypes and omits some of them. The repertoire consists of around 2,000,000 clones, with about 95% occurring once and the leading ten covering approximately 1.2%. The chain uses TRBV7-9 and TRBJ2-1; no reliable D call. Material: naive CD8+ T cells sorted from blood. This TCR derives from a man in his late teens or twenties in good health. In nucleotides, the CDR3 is TGTGCCAGCACTCCGATTGGTCCAGAAAATGAGCAGTTCTTC. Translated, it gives CASTPIGPENEQFF.